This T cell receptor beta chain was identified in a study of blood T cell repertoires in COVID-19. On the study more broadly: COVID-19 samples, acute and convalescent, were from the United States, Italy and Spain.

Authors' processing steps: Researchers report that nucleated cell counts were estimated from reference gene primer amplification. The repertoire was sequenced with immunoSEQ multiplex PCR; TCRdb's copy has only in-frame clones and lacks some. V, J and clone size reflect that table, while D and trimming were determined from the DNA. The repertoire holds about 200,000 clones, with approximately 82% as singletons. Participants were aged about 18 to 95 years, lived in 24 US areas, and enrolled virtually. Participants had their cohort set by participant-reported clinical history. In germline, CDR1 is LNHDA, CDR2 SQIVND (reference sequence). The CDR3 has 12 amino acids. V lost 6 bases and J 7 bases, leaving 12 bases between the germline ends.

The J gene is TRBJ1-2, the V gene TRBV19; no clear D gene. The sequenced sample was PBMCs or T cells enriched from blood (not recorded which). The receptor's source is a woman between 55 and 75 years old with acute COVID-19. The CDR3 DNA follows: TGTGCCAGTAGCCCCTCCAGAAGTGGCTACACCTTC. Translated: CASSPSRSGYTF.